These 30 T cell receptor beta chains were all obtained from the same sample, sequenced in a study of OX40 agonist ivuxolimab in advanced cancers. Some clones are missing from TCRdb's copy, which holds only in-frame ones; the method was immunoSEQ multiplex PCR. The sample carries about 71,000 clones, about 90% recorded once. Sequenced here: CD4+ or CD8+ T cells sorted from blood, sampled in a trial of the OX40 agonist ivuxolimab. These TCRs come from an adult with an advanced solid tumor such as melanoma, head and neck, liver or kidney cancer.

This clone was detected only a few times. The chain combines TRBV6-5 with TRBJ2-2; D unresolved. The V end was cut by 2 bases, the J end by 8 bases, with 15 bases between. This CDR3 is 15 amino acids long. Germline V gene data show CDR1 as MNHEY and CDR2 as SVGAGI. The CDR3 loop is CASSYVRTPSGELFF. In DNA, the CDR3 is TGTGCCAGCAGTTACGTTCGTACTCCATCAGGGGAGCTGTTTTTT.

The CDR3 protein is CASSTAGAAGYEQYF. Written as DNA, the CDR3 is TGTGCCAGCAGCACCGCAGGGGCCGCAGGCTACGAGCAGTACTTC. This chain joins TRBV5-6 and TRBJ2-7; a possible D gene is TRBD1 (6 bases). The CDR3 runs to 15 residues. Germline V CDR1 and CDR2: SGHDT, YYEEEE. The V end lost 4 bases, the J end lost 3 bases, and 17 bases lay between the germline ends.

The chain uses TRBV4-3 and TRBJ2-2; D remains ambiguous. This CDR3 is built from 12 residues. With 1 base removed from V and 4 bases from J, the gap between germline ends came to 1 base. Germline V CDR1 and CDR2: LGHNA, YSLEER. DNA for the CDR3: TGCGCCAGCAGCCAAGGCACCGGGGAGCTGTTTTTT. Residues: CASSQGTGELFF.

The genes are TRBV27 and TRBJ2-1; the match to TRBD2 covers 8 bases. The junction had 8 bases not matched to a gene; V was cut back by 4 bases and J by 3 bases. Looked up from germline, CDR1 is MNHEY and CDR2 is SMNVEV (reference sequence). The CDR3 has 16 residues. The CDR3 is CASSSTSGEHYNEQFF. Here the CDR3 DNA reads TGTGCCAGCAGTTCAACTAGCGGCGAGCACTACAATGAGCAGTTCTTC.

The chain couples TRBV30 to TRBJ2-3; D remains unclear. The CDR3 runs to 14 residues. Trimming took off 0 bases at V and 8 bases at J, with 15 bases between the two ends. Per the germline V gene, CDR1 is GTSNPN and CDR2 is SVGIG (reference sequence). The CDR3 loop is CAWSVSGPLVTQYF. CDR3 DNA sequence: TGTGCCTGGAGTGTATCAGGACCCCTCGTTACGCAGTATTTT. Combining the CDR3 with reference TRBV30 and TRBJ2-3 gives the whole variable domain SQTIHQWPATLVQPVGSPLSLECTVEGTSNPNLYWYRQAAGRGLQLLFYSVGIGQISSEVPQNLSASRPQDRQFILSSKKLLLSDSGFYLCAWSVSGPLVTQYFGPGTRLTVL.

CDR3 sequence (DNA): TGTGCCAGCAGTTTAGGGCGGGAGTTGGCCGGGGAGCTGTTTTTT. This translates into CASSLGRELAGELFF. The chain employs TRBV28 and TRBJ2-2; 7 nucleotides agree with TRBD2. The ends lost 2 bases at V and 6 bases at J; junction bases unmatched: 6. This CDR3 contains 15 residues. Germline lookup yields CDR1 MDHEN and CDR2 SYDVKM.

This chain connects TRBV19 to TRBJ1-5, with D unresolved. CDR1 and CDR2 from the germline V gene are LNHDA and SQIVND (reference sequence). V lost 5 bases and J 6 bases, leaving 8 bases between the germline ends. This CDR3 comprises 12 residues. In DNA, the CDR3 is TGTGCCAGTAGTCCCGGGAGTCAGCCCCAGCATTTT. As protein: CASSPGSQPQHF.

As to this clone: A read error may account for a junction end that differs from germline. This chain uses TRBV5-4 with TRBJ2-7; D could derive from TRBD1 or TRBD2 (6 bases each). The CDR3 totals 14 residues. Germline V gene sequence: CDR1 SGHNT, CDR2 YYREEE (reference sequence). The CDR3 here is CASSLGAGSQEQYF. The CDR3 nucleotides read TGTGCCAGCAGTTTGGGGGCCGGGAGCCAAGAGCAGTACTTC. The entire variable domain, with the rest obtained from reference TRBV5-4 and TRBJ2-7, is as follows: ETGVTQSPTHLIKTRGQQVTLRCSSQSGHNTVSWYQQALGQGPQFIFQYYREEENGRGNFPPRFSGLQFPNYSSELNVNALELDDSALYLCASSLGAGSQEQYFGPGTRLTVT.

By share, this clone counts as large. The chain carries TRBV28 and TRBJ2-2; 7 bases map to TRBD2. The CDR3 length is 13 residues. The germline CDR1 and CDR2 sequences are MDHEN and SYDVKM. Unmatched junction bases numbered 6, after V lost 8 bases and J lost 6 bases. The CDR3 sequence: CASGSRGAGELFF. CDR3 nucleotides: TGTGCCAGCGGATCCCGGGGGGCCGGGGAGCTGTTTTTT.

This chain connects TRBV7-8 to TRBJ2-1; 7 bases align to TRBD2. With 1 base clipped from V and 6 bases from J, the junction kept 12 bases outside the gene matches. The germline V gene has CDR1 SGHVS and CDR2 FQNEAQ. The CDR3 runs to 17 residues. The CDR3 DNA reads TGTGCCAGCAGCTTAGGCCCACGGAGCTCGGGAGGCAATGAGCAGTTCTTC. Translated, it gives CASSLGPRSSGGNEQFF.

This chain connects TRBV7-9 to TRBJ1-1; no definite D call. Germline-derived CDR1 and CDR2 are SEHNR and FQNEAQ (reference sequence). CDR3 length: 16 amino acids. V lost 5 bases and J 5 bases, leaving 21 bases between the germline ends. CDR3 sequence reads: CASSPPPRSGGTEAFF. The CDR3 DNA follows: TGTGCCAGCAGCCCCCCCCCGCGGAGCGGAGGAACTGAAGCTTTCTTT.

The CDR3, as DNA: TGTGCCAGCAGTCTTCTCCCCCCGGGACAGGGGGCCTATGGCTACACCTTC. This translates into CASSLLPPGQGAYGYTF. The chain carries TRBV14 and TRBJ1-2, with 12 bases fitting TRBD1. From germline, CDR1 is SGHDN and CDR2 FVKESK. This CDR3 has 17 residues. V lost 6 bases, J lost 4 bases, and 12 bases stayed unmatched.

For the CDR3, the DNA is TGTGCCAGCAGCTTTAGCGGGAGGGCGTATGAGCAGTTCTTC. It translates to CASSFSGRAYEQFF. The chain joins TRBV5-6 to TRBJ2-1; 11 nucleotides agree with TRBD2. V lost 2 bases and J lost 8; bases outside the gene matches: 3. Per the germline V gene, CDR1 is SGHDT and CDR2 is YYEEEE. This CDR3 contains 14 residues. The entire variable domain, with the rest obtained from reference TRBV5-6 and TRBJ2-1, is as follows: DAGVTQSPTHLIKTRGQQVTLRCSPKSGHDTVSWYQQALGQGPQFIFQYYEEEERQRGNFPDRFSGHQFPNYSSELNVNALLLGDSALYLCASSFSGRAYEQFFGPGTRLTVL.

Only one count was recorded for this clone. CDR3: CASSEDASYTETYEQYF. In DNA form, the CDR3 reads TGTGCCAGCAGCGAAGACGCGAGCTATACAGAAACCTACGAGCAGTACTTC. This sequence joins TRBV7-9 and TRBJ2-7; D is undetermined. The CDR3 length is 17 residues. Germline V gives CDR1 SEHNR, CDR2 FQNEAQ (reference sequence). V lost 5 bases, J lost 2 bases, and 22 bases lay in between. Together with reference TRBV7-9 and TRBJ2-7, the CDR3 gives the full variable domain: DTGVSQNPRHKITKRGQNVTFRCDPISEHNRLYWYRQTLGQGPEFLTYFQNEAQLEKSRLLSDRFSAERPKGSFSTLEIQRTEQGDSAMYLCASSEDASYTETYEQYFGPGTRLTVT.

This clone showed up just once. V usage is TRBV4-1 and J usage is TRBJ2-1; TRBD2 aligns across 7 bases. The CDR3 is 15 residues long. Germline lookup yields CDR1 MGHRA and CDR2 YSYEKL. Trimming removed 2 bases from V and 2 bases from J; junction bases left unmatched: 3. The CDR3 bases are TGCGCCAGCAGCCAACTAGCGGATACCTACAATGAGCAGTTCTTC. Protein: CASSQLADTYNEQFF.

The chain combines TRBV6-8 with TRBJ2-7, with TRBD2 identical over 8 bases. This CDR3 comprises 13 residues. CDR1 is MNHGY and CDR2 is SAAAGT in the germline V gene. V lost 11 bases, J lost 2 bases, and 8 bases stayed unmatched. CDR3 loop: CAGSGRTTYEQYF. CDR3 DNA sequence: TGTGCCGGGAGCGGGAGAACGACCTACGAGCAGTACTTC.

This clone appeared once. CDR3 region: CASGYKADIYEQYF. The CDR3 nucleotides read TGTGCCAGCGGATATAAAGCGGATATCTACGAGCAGTACTTC. This chain uses TRBV7-9 with TRBJ2-7, with D perhaps TRBD2 (5 bases). The V gene lost 8 bases and the J gene lost 3 bases, with 17 bases spanning the gap. This CDR3 has 14 residues. CDR1 is SEHNR, CDR2 FQNEAQ, per germline (reference sequence).

The chain combines TRBV27 with TRBJ2-1, with 16 bases that match TRBD2. Germline-derived CDR1 and CDR2 are MNHEY and SMNVEV (reference sequence). The CDR3 is 18 residues long. V lost 3 bases to trimming and J lost 0 bases; unmatched junction nucleotides: 2. DNA of the CDR3: TGTGCCAGCAGTTTTGGGACTAGCGGGAGGGCCTCCTACAATGAGCAGTTCTTC. Translation: CASSFGTSGRASYNEQFF.

The chain joins TRBV13 to TRBJ1-6; D remains ambiguous. V was pared by 2 bases and J by 6 bases, with 11 bases between. The CDR3 has 15 residues. Germline assignment: CDR1 PRHDT and CDR2 FYEKMQ (reference sequence). DNA of the CDR3: TGTGCCAGCAGCTTAACCGGAGGGCGTAATTCACCCCTCCACTTT. Translated, it gives CASSLTGGRNSPLHF.

The chain carries TRBV11-2 and TRBJ2-2; D gene unclear. Germline V gives CDR1 SGHAT, CDR2 FQNNGV. Trimming left V 0 bases short and J 4 bases short, with 3 bases between. This CDR3 contains 13 residues. The CDR3 sequence is CASSLDVTGELFF. DNA of the CDR3: TGTGCCAGCAGCTTAGATGTCACCGGGGAGCTGTTTTTT.

This clone was recorded only once. The J gene is TRBJ2-7, the V gene TRBV18, with TRBD2 matching over 10 bases. The V and J ends lost 3 bases and 7 bases, in that order; junction bases with no gene match: 9. The germline gives CDR1 KGHSH, CDR2 LQKENI. The CDR3 sequence is 15 residues long. CDR3 in DNA: TGTGCCAGCTCACCTGGAGTAGCGGGAGGTAAAGAGCAGTACTTC. This encodes CASSPGVAGGKEQYF.

This chain uses TRBV6-1 with TRBJ2-1; 9 nucleotides line up with TRBD2. CDR3 length equals 15 residues. Germline CDR1 reads MNHNS; CDR2 reads SASEGT. The V segment lost 2 bases and the J segment 7 bases; nucleotides outside the gene matches: 6. CDR3 sequence (DNA): TGTGCCAGCAGTGAATTGGCGGGAGGGCGAAATGAGCAGTTCTTC. Translating gives CASSELAGGRNEQFF.

In this sample, this clone turned up once. This CDR3 is CASSAVRRDTQYF. The CDR3 DNA follows: TGTGCCAGCAGCGCTGTCCGGCGAGATACGCAGTATTTT. The chain joins TRBV7-9 to TRBJ2-3; D unresolved. Trimming shortened V by 5 bases and J by 5 bases, and 11 bases separated the two germline ends. Germline V lookup: CDR1 SEHNR, CDR2 FQNEAQ (reference sequence). CDR3 length: 13 residues.

J is TRBJ2-7 and V is TRBV7-2, with D unresolved. Germline-derived CDR1 and CDR2 are SGHTA and FQGNSA. Between the trimmed V and J ends, which lost 3 bases and 5 bases, there was a span of 11 bases. The CDR3 is made up of 13 amino acids. The CDR3 here is CASSLVGDNEQYF. Here the CDR3 DNA reads TGTGCCAGCAGCTTGGTCGGCGACAACGAGCAGTACTTC.

The rearrangement links TRBV10-3 to TRBJ2-1; D unclear. Germline V CDR1 and CDR2: ENHRY, SYGVKD. CDR3 length equals 15 residues. Trimming took off 4 bases at V and 0 bases at J, with 10 bases between the two ends. The CDR3 DNA is TGTGCCATCAGTGGCAGCGCTGCCTCCTACAATGAGCAGTTCTTC. Its protein product is CAISGSAASYNEQFF.

The DNA for the CDR3 is TGTGCCAGCAGCTCGGACGTCTACAATGAGCAGTTCTTC. Its protein product is CASSSDVYNEQFF. The chain uses TRBV7-2 and TRBJ2-1, with D unresolved. This CDR3 is built from 13 residues. Trimming removed 4 bases at V and 3 bases at J, with 7 bases between. Germline V gene data show CDR1 as SGHTA and CDR2 as FQGNSA.

The rearrangement joins TRBV7-9 to TRBJ2-5, with TRBD1 as a possible D gene (6 bases). CDR1 and CDR2 from the germline V gene are SEHNR and FQNEAQ (reference sequence). V was trimmed by 5 bases and J by 7 bases, leaving 17 bases between them. This CDR3 contains 14 residues. This CDR3 reads CASSRDGSGATQYF. The DNA of the CDR3 is TGTGCCAGCAGCCGAGACGGGTCAGGGGCGACCCAGTACTTC.

This chain links TRBV4-3 with TRBJ2-1; TRBD1 is a possible D gene (6 bases). There are 15 residues in the CDR3. The germline gives CDR1 LGHNA, CDR2 YSLEER. V was clipped by 1 base and J by 2 bases, with 9 bases between them. CDR3 amino acids: CASSQGRGTYNEQFF. CDR3 in DNA: TGCGCCAGCAGCCAAGGCAGGGGTACCTACAATGAGCAGTTCTTC.

The DNA for the CDR3 is TGTGCCACGTTGGCTTCCTCTGGGGCCAACGTCCTGACTTTC. Translating it yields CATLASSGANVLTF. V usage is TRBV6-5 and J usage is TRBJ2-6; D unresolved. The CDR3 covers 14 residues. Per germline, CDR1 MNHEY and CDR2 SVGAGI. V gave up 10 bases and J gave up 0 bases, with 10 bases separating them.

The chain carries TRBV4-3 and TRBJ1-4; 7 positions agree with TRBD1. This CDR3 contains 15 residues. Germline lookup yields CDR1 LGHNA and CDR2 YSLEER. Trimming at V came to 4 bases and at J to 10 bases, leaving 12 bases not matched to a gene. The CDR3 nucleotides are TGCGCCAGCAGCCGGGTCGGACAGGAGGGGGGAAAACTGTTTTTT. This gives the protein CASSRVGQEGGKLFF.